The 17 T cell receptor beta chains below all came from one sample that was sequenced in a study of shared clonotypes between healthy human individuals. The method was immunoSEQ multiplex PCR; TCRdb's version includes in-frame clones alone and lacks a portion of them. The table lists millions of clones, 95% of them singletons. Sequenced input: naive CD4+ T cells sorted from blood. Subset reported: CD45RA+ positively selected. Every receptor here comes from a young man in good health.

As regards this clone: Other nucleotide sequences in the sample specify the same CDR3. J is TRBJ2-1 and V is TRBV7-9, with D maybe TRBD2 (6 bases). This CDR3 has 13 amino acids. Trimming took off 3 bases at V and 7 bases at J, with 10 bases between the two ends. Germline values: CDR1 SEHNR, CDR2 FQNEAQ (reference sequence). The CDR3 sequence is CASSFSGGNEQFF. The DNA for the CDR3 is TGTGCCAGCAGCTTCTCTGGGGGGAATGAGCAGTTCTTC.

The V and J genes are TRBV19 and TRBJ2-5; 10 nucleotides agree with TRBD1. Germline V gene sequence: CDR1 LNHDA, CDR2 SQIVND (reference sequence). The V gene end was trimmed by 4 bases and the J gene end by 2 bases; junction bases not matched to a gene: 4. CDR3 size: 15 residues. CDR3 sequence reads: CASSSGTGVQETQYF. The CDR3 DNA follows: TGTGCCAGTAGTAGCGGGACAGGGGTGCAAGAGACCCAGTACTTC.

The chain employs TRBV30 and TRBJ1-6, with 8 bases that match TRBD1. Germline V CDR1 and CDR2: GTSNPN, SVGIG (reference sequence). This CDR3 is 13 amino acids long. Trimming removed 5 bases from V and 7 bases from J; junction bases left unmatched: 4. The DNA of the CDR3 is TGTGCCTGGGTGGGACAGGCAAATTCACCCCTCCACTTT. Encoded protein: CAWVGQANSPLHF.

The gene calls are TRBV11-3 and TRBJ2-2; 7 nucleotides agree with TRBD2. This CDR3 is 15 amino acids long. The J segment lost 7 bases and the V segment lost 5 bases, leaving 10 bases of the junction unmatched. Germline CDR1 is SGHNT and CDR2 is YENEEA. CDR3 region: CASSPPGGSRGELFF. The CDR3 DNA follows: TGTGCCAGCAGCCCCCCGGGGGGTAGTCGCGGGGAGCTGTTTTTT.

The rearrangement links TRBV5-5 to TRBJ1-2, with D uncertain. Germline V lookup: CDR1 SGHKS, CDR2 YYEKEE (reference sequence). The CDR3 totals 12 residues. Trimming cost V 7 bases and J 5 bases, with 12 bases left between them. CDR3 protein: CASLSEAYGYTF. The CDR3, as DNA: TGTGCCAGCCTCTCGGAGGCGTATGGCTACACCTTC.

The genes are TRBV19 and TRBJ2-5; 10 bases map to TRBD2. The germline CDR1 and CDR2 sequences are LNHDA and SQIVND (reference sequence). The CDR3 extends over 15 amino acids. J gave up 1 base and V 7 bases, and 6 bases lay outside the gene matches. In DNA, the CDR3 is TGTGCCAGTAATTCCGGGACTAGCGCCCAAGAGACCCAGTACTTC. This sequence encodes CASNSGTSAQETQYF.

The V gene is TRBV4-1, the J gene TRBJ1-3; D is unclear. This CDR3 contains 15 residues. The germline CDR1 and CDR2 sequences are MGHRA and YSYEKL. V was cut by 0 bases and J by 0 bases, with 6 bases left in between. The CDR3 sequence: CASSQELTSGNTIYF. In DNA form, the CDR3 reads TGCGCCAGCAGCCAAGAACTCACCTCTGGAAACACCATATATTTT.

The chain couples TRBV4-1 to TRBJ2-4, with TRBD1 as a possible D gene (6 bases). The CDR3 length is 14 residues. The V gene's germline CDR1 is MGHRA and CDR2 YSYEKL. V lost 0 bases and J lost 8, with 11 bases in between. The DNA of the CDR3 is TGCGCCAGCAGCCAAGAAGGGACACGGGACATTCAGTACTTC. It is translated as CASSQEGTRDIQYF.

Concerning this clone: This sample includes further DNA sequences coding for the same CDR3. V is TRBV2 and J is TRBJ2-5, with 8 positions matching TRBD2. Germline V CDR1 and CDR2: SNHLY, FYNNEI. Losses at the gene ends were 3 bases for V and 5 bases for J; bases not matched to a gene: 5. The CDR3 sequence is 14 residues long. CDR3 sequence: CASSEAGGGETQYF. CDR3 in DNA: TGTGCCAGCAGTGAGGCGGGGGGCGGTGAGACCCAGTACTTC.

The chain combines TRBV7-2 with TRBJ1-4; no definite D call. Germline V gene data show CDR1 as SGHTA and CDR2 as FQGNSA. The germline V and J ends were trimmed by 0 bases and 7 bases, with 12 bases remaining between them. The CDR3 has 15 residues. The CDR3 DNA is TGTGCCAGCAGCTTAGCATCGGGGAGCAGTGAAAAACTGTTTTTT. Translation gives CASSLASGSSEKLFF.

This sequence joins TRBV15 and TRBJ1-4; 8 nucleotides match TRBD1. This CDR3 region has 15 residues. Germline-derived CDR1 and CDR2 are LNHNV and YYDKDF (reference sequence). J gave up 5 bases and V 5 bases, and 7 bases lay outside the gene matches. The CDR3 coding sequence is TGTGCCACCAGCGGATCCGACAGGGGAAATGAAAAACTGTTTTTT. This gives the protein CATSGSDRGNEKLFF.

The chain joins TRBV5-4 to TRBJ1-1; tentatively, D is TRBD1 (5 bases). In germline, CDR1 is SGHNT, CDR2 YYREEE (reference sequence). This CDR3 comprises 13 residues. Trimming took 0 bases from V and 3 from J, leaving 6 bases between them. The chain's CDR3 is CASSLVQDTEAFF. The CDR3 region has the DNA TGTGCCAGCAGCTTGGTACAGGACACTGAAGCTTTCTTT.

This chain links TRBV27 with TRBJ2-7, with TRBD2 as a possible D gene (6 bases). The V and J ends lost 3 bases and 5 bases respectively, with 14 bases between them. The CDR3 has 14 residues. The germline V gene encodes CDR1 MNHEY and CDR2 SMNVEV (reference sequence). The CDR3 DNA follows: TGTGCCAGCAGTTTGGAGGGCGGGACCCACGAGCAGTACTTC. Its translation: CASSLEGGTHEQYF.

The chain's CDR3 is CASSIYSGSGEQFF. The CDR3 bases are TGCGCCAGCTCCATATATAGCGGGAGCGGTGAGCAGTTCTTC. The J gene is TRBJ2-1, the V gene TRBV5-1; TRBD2 matches 9 bases. The V gene end was trimmed by 7 bases and the J gene end by 9 bases; junction bases not matched to a gene: 11. The CDR3 loop spans 14 amino acids. From germline, CDR1 is SGHRS and CDR2 YFSETQ.

The rearrangement uses TRBV11-2 and TRBJ1-1, with a possible D match to TRBD1 (5 bases). Germline lookup yields CDR1 SGHAT and CDR2 FQNNGV. V lost 5 bases, J lost 4 bases, and 11 bases lay in between. This CDR3 spans 13 amino acids. This chain's CDR3 is CASSRDGTTEAFF. The DNA for the CDR3 is TGTGCCAGCAGCCGAGACGGGACCACTGAAGCTTTCTTT.

This chain uses TRBV7-9 with TRBJ2-7, with D uncertain. Per germline, CDR1 SEHNR and CDR2 FQNEAQ (reference sequence). This CDR3 has 11 amino acids. V lost 4 bases to trimming and J lost 9 bases, with 10 bases between them. The CDR3 sequence: CASSSSRWQYF. The CDR3 DNA follows: TGTGCCAGCAGCTCCAGCCGTTGGCAGTACTTC.

About this clone: Given a much more abundant clone one base away, this may be a read error. The chain combines TRBV27 with TRBJ2-3; D possibly uses TRBD1 or TRBD2 (5 bases each). Germline V gene data show CDR1 as MNHEY and CDR2 as SMNVEV (reference sequence). The CDR3 has 14 residues. V shed 4 bases and J shed 5 bases, with 13 bases lying between them. The CDR3 DNA reads as TGTGCCAGCAGTTACTCCCGGGGCATAGATACGCAGTATTTT. Translation: CASSYSRGIDTQYF.